Below are 18 T cell receptor beta chains sequenced from a single sample in a study of beta chain features in type 1 diabetes. These TCRs are of unknown antigen specificity. Expressed TCRB transcripts got sequenced, as all isolated RNA was reverse transcribed. The table came from immunoSEQ multiplex PCR; TCRdb's copy has only in-frame clones and leaves some out. There are about 160,000 clones in the sample; roughly 63% occur only once, and around 0.08% lies in the top ten. Study conclusions and caveats: Shorter TCRB CDR3s, moderately but significantly so, were found in Type 1 diabetes patients in all four CD4+ subsets.

The source material was naive CD4+ T cells from blood. The receptor source for this set is a man aged 30-40 years with type 1 diabetes.

V usage is TRBV7-2 and J usage is TRBJ2-3, with a tentative D call TRBD1 (6 bases). CDR3 length: 14 residues. The V gene lost 5 bases and the J gene lost 2 bases, with 11 bases spanning the gap. Per germline, CDR1 SGHTA and CDR2 FQGNSA. The CDR3 bases are TGTGCCAGCAGCCTACAGGGAAACACAGATACGCAGTATTTT. Translating gives CASSLQGNTDTQYF.

This chain uses TRBV5-1 with TRBJ2-5; 7 positions agree with TRBD1. From germline, CDR1 is SGHRS and CDR2 YFSETQ. There are 16 residues in the CDR3. The V gene end was trimmed by 4 bases and the J gene end by 1 base; junction bases not matched to a gene: 10. DNA for the CDR3: TGCGCCAGCAGCCATGTTGGGGGACAGTCCCAAGAGACCCAGTACTTC. This gives the protein CASSHVGGQSQETQYF.

The J gene is TRBJ2-5, the V gene TRBV7-9, with D unclear. CDR1 is SEHNR and CDR2 is FQNEAQ in the germline V gene (reference sequence). CDR3 length: 12 residues. The germline V and J ends were trimmed by 1 base and 9 bases, with 9 bases remaining between them. CDR3 in amino acids: CASSLETVPQYF. In DNA form, the CDR3 reads TGTGCCAGCAGCTTAGAGACCGTTCCCCAGTACTTC.

About this clone itself: At one end the junction does not follow the germline gene, possibly because of a read error. The V call is TRBV7-7, the J call TRBJ2-5, with D perhaps given as TRBD1 or TRBD2 (5 bases each). The CDR3 runs to 15 residues. CDR1 SSHAT and CDR2 FNYEAQ come from the germline V gene (reference sequence). CDR3 sequence (DNA): TGTGCTAGCAGCTTGAGGCGAGGGGAAAAAGAGACCCAGTACTTC. Encoded protein: CASSLRRGEKETQYF.

The chain carries TRBV6-6 and TRBJ2-1, with D possibly TRBD1 on 6 matching bases. The ends were cut back, 6 bases at V and 7 bases at J, with 16 bases in the middle. The CDR3 extends over 14 amino acids. Germline V gene lookup returns CDR1 MNHNY and CDR2 SVGAGI (reference sequence). CDR3 in DNA: TGTGCCAGCAGCCGACAAAACAGGGAGAATGAGCAGTTCTTC. Translated: CASSRQNRENEQFF.

The J gene is TRBJ2-1, the V gene TRBV11-2; D may be TRBD1 (6 bases). CDR3 length: 13 residues. Per germline, CDR1 SGHAT and CDR2 FQNNGV. V lost 5 bases and J 7 bases, leaving 12 bases between the germline ends. The CDR3 region is CASSITGFNEQFF. CDR3 DNA: TGTGCCAGCAGCATAACAGGGTTTAATGAGCAGTTCTTC.

This clone showed up just once. This chain links TRBV29-1 with TRBJ1-1, with D maybe TRBD1 (5 bases). V lost 3 bases, J lost 1 base, and 12 bases lay in between. This CDR3 has 14 amino acids. CDR1 is SQVTM, CDR2 ANQGSEA, per germline. CDR3: CSVERGNKNTEAFF. The CDR3 DNA follows: TGCAGCGTTGAGCGGGGGAATAAGAACACTGAAGCTTTCTTT.

In its sample, this clone was seen a few times. In DNA, the CDR3 is TGTGCCACCAGCGACCTAAGGGGGGCTGGGAACACCGGGGAGCTGTTTTTT. It encodes CATSDLRGAGNTGELFF. The chain uses TRBV15 and TRBJ2-2; D is tentatively TRBD1 or TRBD2 (6 bases each). The CDR3 extends over 17 amino acids. From germline, CDR1 is LNHNV and CDR2 YYDKDF (reference sequence). V shed 5 bases and J shed 1 base, with 17 bases lying between them.

The chain has TRBV13 and TRBJ2-7; D gene uncertain. Trimming took 0 bases from V and 4 from J, leaving 1 base between them. The CDR3 has 11 residues. From germline, CDR1 is PRHDT and CDR2 FYEKMQ (reference sequence). The CDR3 nucleotides read TGTGCCAGCAGCTTAGGGTACGAGCAGTACTTC. It specifies CASSLGYEQYF.

The CDR3, as DNA: TGTGCCAGCAGCGTAGTTAGTCATGGGGGTAGCACAGATACGCAGTATTTT. Protein sequence: CASSVVSHGGSTDTQYF. This chain uses TRBV9 with TRBJ2-3; D may match TRBD1 or TRBD2 (5 bases each). The V gene lost 0 bases and the J gene lost 0 bases, with 14 bases spanning the gap. Germline CDR1 SGDLS, CDR2 YYNGEE. This CDR3 contains 17 residues.

The chain recombines TRBV7-9 with TRBJ1-5; D may be TRBD1 (5 bases). The V and J ends lost 3 bases and 3 bases respectively, with 6 bases between them. The germline CDR1 and CDR2 sequences are SEHNR and FQNEAQ (reference sequence). CDR3 length: 13 residues. The CDR3 reads CASSLGLNQPQHF. DNA of the CDR3: TGTGCCAGCAGCTTGGGACTCAATCAGCCCCAGCATTTT.

The chain employs TRBV7-9 and TRBJ2-3; 8 nucleotides agree with TRBD1. V dropped 7 bases and J dropped 3; count of bases not matched to a gene: 6. The CDR3 length is 14 residues. Germline V lookup: CDR1 SEHNR, CDR2 FQNEAQ (reference sequence). DNA of the CDR3: TGTGCCAGCATCGACGGACAGGGTACAGATACGCAGTATTTT. Amino acids: CASIDGQGTDTQYF.

The chain joins TRBV30 to TRBJ2-7; D is tentatively TRBD1 or TRBD2 (5 bases each). This CDR3 contains 11 residues. In germline, CDR1 is GTSNPN, CDR2 SVGIG (reference sequence). The V end lost 3 bases, the J end lost 2 bases, and 5 bases lay between the germline ends. For the CDR3, the DNA is TGTGCCTGGAGGGGGGCCTACGAGCAGTACTTC. Protein product: CAWRGAYEQYF.

This clone has only a few counts. The chain uses TRBV5-1 and TRBJ1-1; a weak D match, TRBD1 (5 bases). Trimming took off 0 bases at V and 7 bases at J, with 10 bases between the two ends. Germline assignment: CDR1 SGHRS and CDR2 YFSETQ. The CDR3 is made up of 13 amino acids. This chain's CDR3 is CASSLAGAFEAFF. The CDR3 DNA reads as TGCGCCAGCAGCTTGGCTGGGGCTTTTGAAGCTTTCTTT.

This clone was picked up a small number of times. Other DNA variants within this sample encode the same CDR3. The chain links TRBV18 to TRBJ2-1, with D hard to call. The V end was cut by 3 bases, the J end by 7 bases, with 7 bases between. CDR1 and CDR2 from the germline V gene are KGHSH and LQKENI. The CDR3 is 12 amino acids. The CDR3 sequence: CASSPQGNEQFF. The CDR3 DNA reads TGTGCCAGCTCACCGCAAGGGAATGAGCAGTTCTTC. Based on the CDR3 plus reference TRBV18 and TRBJ2-1, the full variable domain is NAGVMQNPRHLVRRRGQEARLRCSPMKGHSHVYWYRQLPEEGLKFMVYLQKENIIDESGMPKERFSAEFPKEGPSILRIQQVVRGDSAAYFCASSPQGNEQFFGPGTRLTVL.

The chain is built from TRBV7-9 and TRBJ2-1; D not resolved. V was shortened by 5 bases and J by 4 bases, with 3 bases between the two germline ends. This CDR3 region has 11 residues. Germline values: CDR1 SEHNR, CDR2 FQNEAQ (reference sequence). The CDR3 sequence: CASSTYNEQFF. The CDR3 region has the DNA TGTGCCAGCAGCACGTACAATGAGCAGTTCTTC.

The genes are TRBV18 and TRBJ1-1; D call uncertain. The CDR3 spans 13 residues. Trimming took 4 bases from V and 0 from J, leaving 6 bases between them. CDR1 is KGHSH and CDR2 is LQKENI in the germline V gene. This CDR3 is CASSQPMNTEAFF. CDR3 sequence (DNA): TGTGCCAGCTCACAGCCGATGAACACTGAAGCTTTCTTT.

The genes are TRBV30 and TRBJ2-1; unclear D gene. The CDR3 runs to 14 residues. Trimming shortened V by 1 base and J by 7 bases, and 14 bases separated the two germline ends. Germline V gene lookup returns CDR1 GTSNPN and CDR2 SVGIG (reference sequence). In DNA form, the CDR3 reads TGTGCCTGGAGTGACATAACCCCGAATAATGAGCAGTTCTTC. Residues: CAWSDITPNNEQFF.